What follows describes a single T cell receptor beta chain. Assay: immunoSEQ multiplex PCR; the TCRdb copy retains only in-frame clones and omits some. The sample shows around 19,000 clones, about four fifths of them seen only once. V was trimmed by 5 bases and J by 3 bases, leaving 11 bases between them. Germline V CDR1 and CDR2: SGHKS, YYEKEE (reference sequence). This CDR3 spans 13 amino acids. This sample was included in a study of control samples from healthy donors and cancer patients. This receptor was identified in an elderly man with head and neck cancer. Sequenced: PBMCs. The chain combines TRBV5-5 with TRBJ1-1, with TRBD1 as a possible D gene (5 bases). CDR3 DNA: TGTGCCAGCAGTTGGCGGGGGGACACTGAAGCTTTCTTT. The encoded protein is CASSWRGDTEAFF.